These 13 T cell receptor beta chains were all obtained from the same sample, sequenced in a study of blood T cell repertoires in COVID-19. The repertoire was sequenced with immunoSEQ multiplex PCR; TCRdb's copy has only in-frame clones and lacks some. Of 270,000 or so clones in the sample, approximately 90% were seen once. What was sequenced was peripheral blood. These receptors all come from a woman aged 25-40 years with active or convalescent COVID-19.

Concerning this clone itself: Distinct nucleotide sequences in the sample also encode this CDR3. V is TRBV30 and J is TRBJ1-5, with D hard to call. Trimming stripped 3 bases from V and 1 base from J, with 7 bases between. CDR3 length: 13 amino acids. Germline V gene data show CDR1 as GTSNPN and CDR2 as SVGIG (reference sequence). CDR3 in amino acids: CAWSRGSNQPQHF. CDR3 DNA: TGTGCCTGGAGCCGGGGAAGCAATCAGCCCCAGCATTTT.

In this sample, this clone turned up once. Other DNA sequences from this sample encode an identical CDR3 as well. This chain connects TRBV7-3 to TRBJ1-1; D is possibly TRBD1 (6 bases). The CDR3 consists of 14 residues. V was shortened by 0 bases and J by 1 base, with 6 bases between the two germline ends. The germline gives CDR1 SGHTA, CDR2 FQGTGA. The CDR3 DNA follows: TGTGCCAGCAGCTTAACAGGGGGGAACACTGAAGCTTTCTTT. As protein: CASSLTGGNTEAFF.

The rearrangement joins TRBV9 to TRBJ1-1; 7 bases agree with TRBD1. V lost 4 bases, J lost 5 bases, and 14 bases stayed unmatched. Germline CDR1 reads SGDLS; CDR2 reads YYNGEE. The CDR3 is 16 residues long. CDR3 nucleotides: TGTGCCAGCAGCCGTAGGGAGCGACAGGGCGGGACTGAAGCTTTCTTT. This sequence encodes CASSRRERQGGTEAFF.

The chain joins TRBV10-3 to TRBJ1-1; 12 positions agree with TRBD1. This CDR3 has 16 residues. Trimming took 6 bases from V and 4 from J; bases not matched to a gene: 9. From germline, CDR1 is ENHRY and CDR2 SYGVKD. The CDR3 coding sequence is TGTGCCATCAGAACGCCCGGGACAGGGGGCTCCACTGAAGCTTTCTTT. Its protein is CAIRTPGTGGSTEAFF.

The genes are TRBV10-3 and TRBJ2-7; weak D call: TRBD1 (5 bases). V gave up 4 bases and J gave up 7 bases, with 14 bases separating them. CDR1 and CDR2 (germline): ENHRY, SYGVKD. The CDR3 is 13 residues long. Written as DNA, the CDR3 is TGTGCCATCAGTGCATTCAGGGTGGATGAGCAGTACTTC. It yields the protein CAISAFRVDEQYF.

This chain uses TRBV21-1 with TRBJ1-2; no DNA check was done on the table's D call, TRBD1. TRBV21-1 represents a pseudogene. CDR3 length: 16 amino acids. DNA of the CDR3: TGTGCCAGCAGCAAAGGAGGCGTCAGGGCTTACTATGGCTACACCTTC. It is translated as CASSKGGVRAYYGYTF.

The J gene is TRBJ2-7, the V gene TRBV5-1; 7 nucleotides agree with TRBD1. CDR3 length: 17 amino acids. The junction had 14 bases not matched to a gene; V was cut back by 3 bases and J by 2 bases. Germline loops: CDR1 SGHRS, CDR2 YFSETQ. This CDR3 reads CASSWGSGTGATYEQYF. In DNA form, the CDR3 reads TGCGCCAGCAGCTGGGGATCGGGAACAGGGGCCACCTACGAGCAGTACTTC.

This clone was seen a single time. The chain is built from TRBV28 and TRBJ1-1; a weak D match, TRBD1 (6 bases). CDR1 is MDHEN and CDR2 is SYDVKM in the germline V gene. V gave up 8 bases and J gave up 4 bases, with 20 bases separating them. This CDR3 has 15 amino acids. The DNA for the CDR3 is TGTGCCAGCTCCAGGCAGGGGATAGAATCCACTGAAGCTTTCTTT. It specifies CASSRQGIESTEAFF.

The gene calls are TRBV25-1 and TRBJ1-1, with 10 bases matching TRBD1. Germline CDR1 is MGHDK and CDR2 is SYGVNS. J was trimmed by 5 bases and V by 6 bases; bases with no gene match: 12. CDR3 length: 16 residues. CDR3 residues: CASRPPGQGITTEAFF. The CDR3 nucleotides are TGTGCCAGCAGGCCTCCGGGACAGGGGATTACGACTGAAGCTTTCTTT.

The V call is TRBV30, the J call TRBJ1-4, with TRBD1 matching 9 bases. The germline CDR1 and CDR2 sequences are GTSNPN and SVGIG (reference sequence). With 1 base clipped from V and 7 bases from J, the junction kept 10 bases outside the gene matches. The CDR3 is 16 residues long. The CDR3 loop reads CAWSETGGRYREKLFF. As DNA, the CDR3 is TGTGCCTGGAGTGAGACAGGGGGTCGTTACCGTGAAAAACTGTTTTTT.

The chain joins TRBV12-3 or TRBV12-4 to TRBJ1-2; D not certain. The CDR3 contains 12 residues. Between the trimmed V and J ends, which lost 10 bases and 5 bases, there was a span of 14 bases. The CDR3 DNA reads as TGTGCCACTGGGAGGCTCTCTTATGGCTACACCTTC. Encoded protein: CATGRLSYGYTF.

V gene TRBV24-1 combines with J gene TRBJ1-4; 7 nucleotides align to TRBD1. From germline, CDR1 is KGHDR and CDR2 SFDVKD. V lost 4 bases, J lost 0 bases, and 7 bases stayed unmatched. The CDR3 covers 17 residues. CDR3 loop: CATSESPGGSTNEKLFF. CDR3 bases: TGTGCCACCAGTGAAAGCCCAGGGGGGTCAACTAATGAAAAACTGTTTTTT.

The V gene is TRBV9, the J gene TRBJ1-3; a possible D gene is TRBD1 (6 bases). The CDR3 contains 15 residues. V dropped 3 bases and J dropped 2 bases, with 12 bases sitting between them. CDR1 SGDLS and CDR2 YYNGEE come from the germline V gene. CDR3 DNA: TGTGCCAGCAGCGCAGCACAGGGCACTGGAAACACCATATATTTT. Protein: CASSAAQGTGNTIYF.